Following are 19 T cell receptor beta chains from one sample sequenced in a study of Ad26.COV2.S vaccination and SARS-CoV-2 variants. Sample treatment: about 20 received Ad26.COV2.S at low or high dose, single or two shots; about 5 received placebo; per-sample allocation not given. Repertoires come from day 63 after the first vaccine or placebo injection. The repertoire was sequenced with immunoSEQ multiplex PCR; TCRdb's copy has only in-frame clones and lacks some. The table includes 350,000 to 450,000 clones, around 91% detected once. This sample comprised peripheral blood, obtained in a trial of Ad26.COV2.S vaccine versus placebo. All receptors derive from a person aged 18 to 65 who received the Ad26.COV2.S COVID-19 vaccine or a placebo.

The chain recombines TRBV29-1 with TRBJ2-1, with D uncertain. The CDR3 length is 12 residues. Germline V gene sequence: CDR1 SQVTM, CDR2 ANQGSEA. CDR3 coding DNA: TGCACCTCTGGTTCCGGCGGCAATGAGCAGTTCTTC. Translated, it gives CTSGSGGNEQFF.

This chain connects TRBV4-3 to TRBJ2-3; TRBD2 agrees at 10 bases. After removal of 0 bases from V and 8 bases from J, the junction contained 8 bases not matched to a gene. CDR1 LGHNA and CDR2 YSLEER come from the germline V gene. This CDR3 has 16 amino acids. CDR3 coding DNA: TGCGCCAGCAGCCAAGATTCAGCGGGAGGGAGGGCTACGCAGTATTTT. Protein sequence: CASSQDSAGGRATQYF.

The DNA of the CDR3 is TGCGCCAGCAGCTACCGCGGTGGGACTAGCGACTACGAGCAGTACTTC. Amino acids: CASSYRGGTSDYEQYF. The chain joins TRBV4-1 to TRBJ2-7; 10 bases line up with TRBD2. V lost 5 bases and J lost 3; bases outside the gene matches: 10. In germline, CDR1 is MGHRA, CDR2 YSYEKL. The CDR3 covers 16 residues.

Only one count was recorded for this clone. The rearrangement uses TRBV7-2 and TRBJ1-1; the D gene is possibly TRBD1 (5 bases). CDR1 SGHTA and CDR2 FQGNSA come from the germline V gene. Trimming cost V 5 bases and J 1 base, with 8 bases left between them. This CDR3 has 13 residues. The CDR3 loop reads CASSQDRNTEAFF. The DNA of the CDR3 is TGTGCCAGCAGCCAAGACAGGAACACTGAAGCTTTCTTT.

This rearrangement joins TRBV5-1 to TRBJ2-2, with 7 nucleotides matching TRBD2. Unmatched junction bases numbered 3, after V lost 4 bases and J lost 0 bases. Germline CDR1 and CDR2: SGHRS and YFSETQ. The CDR3 spans 15 residues. CDR3 coding DNA: TGCGCCAGCAGCCCACTAGCGTCGAACACCGGGGAGCTGTTTTTT. It translates to CASSPLASNTGELFF.

This rearrangement joins TRBV4-1 to TRBJ2-3, with 11 bases identical to TRBD2. Germline CDR1 MGHRA, CDR2 YSYEKL. The CDR3 is 18 residues long. V gave up 1 base and J gave up 5 bases; unmatched junction bases: 11. Here the CDR3 reads CASSQVWVAGGRGDTQYF. DNA of the CDR3: TGCGCCAGCAGCCAAGTTTGGGTAGCGGGAGGGCGCGGAGATACGCAGTATTTT.

J is TRBJ2-7 and V is TRBV4-3; possibly TRBD2 for D (5 bases). Between the trimmed V and J ends, which lost 4 bases and 1 base, there was a span of 11 bases. Germline V gene sequence: CDR1 LGHNA, CDR2 YSLEER. The CDR3 has 14 amino acids. CDR3 protein: CASSPSRGSYEQYF. In DNA, the CDR3 is TGCGCCAGCAGCCCATCACGGGGTTCCTACGAGCAGTACTTC.

The chain uses TRBV3-1 (or the pseudogene TRBV3-2) and TRBJ1-2, with a weak D call TRBD1 (5 bases). The germline V gene encodes CDR1 LGHDT and CDR2 YNNKEL (reference sequence). The CDR3 runs 13 residues. V was clipped by 4 bases and J by 7 bases, with 13 bases between them. CDR3: CASSPGTKGGYTF. The CDR3 nucleotides are TGTGCCAGCAGCCCCGGGACTAAGGGTGGCTACACCTTC.

Of note for this clone: Other DNA sequences from this sample encode an identical CDR3 as well. This chain links TRBV6-1 with TRBJ1-2; TRBD1 might be the D (5 bases). Germline CDR1 and CDR2: MNHNS and SASEGT. This CDR3 has 13 amino acids. Deletions cut 2 bases from V and 2 bases from J, with 6 bases between. The CDR3 region is CASSEQGNYGYTF. The DNA for the CDR3 is TGTGCCAGCAGTGAACAGGGAAACTATGGCTACACCTTC.

This chain links TRBV6-5 with TRBJ1-2; 10 nucleotides match TRBD1. The germline V gene has CDR1 MNHEY and CDR2 SVGAGI. Trimming cost V 0 bases and J 2 bases; bases outside gene matches: 0. This CDR3 spans 15 amino acids. The CDR3 protein is CASSYSGQGNYGYTF. In DNA, the CDR3 is TGTGCCAGCAGTTACTCGGGACAGGGGAACTATGGCTACACCTTC.

This clone has just one count. The V and J genes are TRBV5-6 and TRBJ1-5, with a weak D call TRBD1 (5 bases). Per the germline V gene, CDR1 is SGHDT and CDR2 is YYEEEE. The CDR3 has 12 residues. Deletions cut 4 bases from V and 7 bases from J, with 9 bases between. CDR3 bases: TGTGCCAGCAGCCGGCAGGGACAGCCCCAGCATTTT. Encoded protein: CASSRQGQPQHF.

The chain recombines TRBV4-1 with TRBJ2-3, with 10 bases that match TRBD2. Germline CDR1 MGHRA, CDR2 YSYEKL. The CDR3 sequence is 18 residues long. V dropped 1 base and J dropped 3; count of bases not matched to a gene: 10. The CDR3: CASSQVGQREGLTDTQYF. The CDR3, as DNA: TGCGCCAGCAGCCAAGTGGGACAGCGGGAGGGCCTGACAGATACGCAGTATTTT.

This rearrangement joins TRBV7-2 to TRBJ2-2; the D is unclear. Germline V gene sequence: CDR1 SGHTA, CDR2 FQGNSA. CDR3 length: 14 amino acids. The V and J ends lost 2 bases and 5 bases respectively, with 9 bases between them. The CDR3 loop is CASSLKLRTGELFF. CDR3 sequence (DNA): TGTGCCAGCAGCTTAAAGTTACGAACCGGGGAGCTGTTTTTT. Full variable domain (outside the CDR3, taken from reference TRBV7-2 and TRBJ2-2): GAGVSQSPSNKVTEKGKDVELRCDPISGHTALYWYRQSLGQGLEFLIYFQGNSAPDKSGLPSDRFSAERTGGSVSTLTIQRTQQEDSAVYLCASSLKLRTGELFFGEGSRLTVL.

This clone is a singleton in its sample. This sequence joins TRBV10-2 and TRBJ2-7, with a weak D call TRBD1 (5 bases). Germline V gene sequence: CDR1 WSHSY, CDR2 SAAADI. V lost 3 bases to trimming and J lost 2 bases, with 8 bases between them. CDR3 size: 13 residues. The CDR3 DNA reads as TGCGCCAGCAGTGAACAGGAACCCTACGAGCAGTACTTC. This encodes CASSEQEPYEQYF.

This clone was counted only a few times. The gene calls are TRBV10-1 and TRBJ1-3; no reliable D call. Germline V gene lookup returns CDR1 WNHNN and CDR2 SYGVQD (reference sequence). This CDR3 has 13 residues. Trimming removed 7 bases at V and 1 base at J, with 8 bases between. In DNA, the CDR3 is TGCGCCAGCACCCGCCCATCTGGAAACACCATATATTTT. It yields the protein CASTRPSGNTIYF.

The J gene is TRBJ2-1, the V gene TRBV23-1; 9 positions match TRBD2. TRBV23-1 is an ORF, with its function uncertain. Unmatched junction bases numbered 9, after V lost 0 bases and J lost 9 bases. The CDR3 totals 16 residues. The DNA of the CDR3 is TGCGCCAGCAGTCAATCGAACTCTAGCGGGGCCCGTGAGCAGTTCTTC. Protein sequence: CASSQSNSSGAREQFF.

The J gene is TRBJ1-1, the V gene TRBV7-8; 10 nucleotides align to TRBD1. CDR3 size: 12 residues. CDR1 SGHVS and CDR2 FQNEAQ come from the germline V gene. V was pared by 7 bases and J by 6 bases, with 2 bases of the junction left unmatched. The chain's CDR3 is CASTGTGAEAFF. DNA of the CDR3: TGTGCCAGCACCGGGACAGGGGCTGAAGCTTTCTTT.

V usage is TRBV19 and J usage is TRBJ1-2; possible D gene TRBD1, 5 bases. The CDR3 loop spans 14 amino acids. The ends were cut back, 3 bases at V and 4 bases at J, with 12 bases in the middle. The V gene's germline CDR1 is LNHDA and CDR2 SQIVND (reference sequence). CDR3 nucleotide sequence: TGTGCCAGTAGTATCCCGGGGGGAGTCTATGGCTACACCTTC. This gives the protein CASSIPGGVYGYTF.

The gene calls are TRBV9 and TRBJ2-7; D is possibly TRBD1 (5 bases). The CDR3 is 15 residues long. V lost 0 bases and J 5 bases, leaving 15 bases between the germline ends. In germline, CDR1 is SGDLS, CDR2 YYNGEE. CDR3 DNA: TGTGCCAGCAGCGTAGGCCCCCAGGGAACCCACGAGCAGTACTTC. Its protein product is CASSVGPQGTHEQYF. The whole variable domain, filled in from reference TRBV9 and TRBJ2-7, reads DSGVTQTPKHLITATGQRVTLRCSPRSGDLSVYWYQQSLDQGLQFLIQYYNGEERAKGNILERFSAQQFPDLHSELNLSSLELGDSALYFCASSVGPQGTHEQYFGPGTRLTVT.